This T cell receptor (beta chain) is drawn from a study of blood T cell repertoires in COVID-19 (dated by TCRdb to the early 2020s). In the study overall: Samples covering the acute and convalescent phases of COVID-19 were provided by collaborators in the United States, Italy and Spain. The prospective study material was composed of cDNA or gDNA derived from T cells, B-cell-depleted T cells, or PBMCs. Subjects who had been exposed to COVID-19, were actively infected with it, or had recovered from it provided the deeply sampled blood TCRbeta repertoires that made up the dataset. The repertoires were released in a freely available public database meant as a resource for research on the immune response to SARS-CoV-2. Samples came from the ongoing ImmuneRACE study (first 160 participants) plus 1,254 subjects from 6 global collaborators. The sample metadata nearly always contained a de-identified subject ID, COVID-19 status, age in years and sex. Where available, HLA class I and class II types were taken from metadata supplied by the sample provider and were not determined by assay-based typing. The paper as a whole reports these results and caveats: The amount of clinical and demographic metadata varied by source and participant and was provided uncurated.

CDR1 and CDR2 are drawn from the germline V gene: MGHRA, YSYEKL. The germline ends are 10 bases apart after V is trimmed by 0 bases and J by 5 bases. Including the terminal cysteine and phenylalanine, the CDR3 comprises 15 residues. Only CDR3 DNA is held: 45 bases, read in frame from base 1. This clone was picked up one time. Its antigen has not been determined. The sample holds no much larger clone one base away, and base qualities are not on file. TCRbeta CDR3 regions were amplified from genomic DNA using the immunoSEQ Assay, a bias-controlled multiplex PCR. The authors' analysis ran thus. The number of nucleated cells in each sample was estimated from the amplification of reference gene primers within the assay. Sequence reads were collapsed and filtered to measure the absolute abundance of every unique TCRbeta CDR3 rearrangement. Productive Simpson clonality was computed per sample as the square root of Simpson's diversity index over productive rearrangements. TCRdb holds this immuneACCESS table with in-frame rearrangements only. Some clones are missing; in checked studies, unresolved V genes explain under half, and the rest has no known cause. The DNA was the basis for D and trimming; V, J and clone size are from that table. For this sample the table gives about 280,000 clones, of which 85% to 90% were detected only once. The ten largest clones add up to about 14% of the sample.

The collaborating institutions used their own protocols to collect whole blood in K2EDTA tubes. Collaborator samples were shipped for TCRbeta analysis as frozen whole blood, isolated PBMCs, or DNA extracted from either sample type. The sequence derives from a human donor in a cohort sampled during active COVID-19. Sequenced material: peripheral blood. Rearrangement joined TRBV4-1 to TRBJ1-4, and perhaps TRBD1 as D gene, on 6 matching bases. The nucleotide sequence is given as TGCGCCAGCAGCCAAGACCCTAGGGGGAATGAAAAACTGTTTTTT. Protein translation: CASSQDPRGNEKLFF.